Listed below are T cell receptor beta chains from one sample, sequenced in a study of beta chain features in type 1 diabetes. Clones were read by immunoSEQ multiplex PCR, and TCRdb kept only the in-frame ones, dropping some. The table has around 280,000 clones, 8% seen once. The specimen sequenced was central memory CD4+ T cells from blood. The source of these receptors is a woman between 18 and 29 years old in good health. CDR3s include the opening cysteine and the closing phenylalanine or tryptophan. A D gene is named only where the DNA matches it firmly. The size of a clone is reported for some rows only, either as once, few or many, or as a class for expanded clones.

j_gene: TRBJ1-2; abundance: -; v_gene: TRBV9; d_gene: TRBD1; CDR3nt: TGTGCCAGCAGCGTAGATCCAGGGGGCCCCTATGGCTACACCTTC; CDR3aa: CASSVDPGGPYGYTF
j_gene: TRBJ1-5; abundance: few; v_gene: TRBV30; d_gene: -; CDR3nt: TGTGCCTGGTCTACAGATAGCAATCAGCCCCAGCATTTT; CDR3aa: CAWSTDSNQPQHF
j_gene: TRBJ2-3; abundance: many; v_gene: TRBV28; d_gene: -; CDR3nt: TGTGCCAGCAGTTCATCCAGCGGGACAGGCACAGATACGCAGTATTTT; CDR3aa: CASSSSSGTGTDTQYF
j_gene: TRBJ2-5; abundance: few; v_gene: TRBV4-2; d_gene: -; CDR3nt: TGTGCCAGCAGCCAATCAAGCTGGGAGGAAGAGACCCAGTACTTC; CDR3aa: CASSQSSWEEETQYF
j_gene: TRBJ1-5; abundance: few; v_gene: TRBV10-1; d_gene: -; CDR3nt: TGCGCCAGCAGAGACAGAGGGAATCAGCCCCAGCATTTT; CDR3aa: CASRDRGNQPQHF
j_gene: TRBJ1-2; abundance: -; v_gene: TRBV19; d_gene: TRBD1; CDR3nt: TGTGCCAGTACGTCAGGGGGCCGCGGCTACACCTTC; CDR3aa: CASTSGGRGYTF
j_gene: TRBJ2-2; abundance: -; v_gene: TRBV5-4; d_gene: TRBD2; CDR3nt: TGTGCCAGCAGCCGACACGGACTAGGCGGGGATTCGAACACCGGGGAGCTGTTTTTT; CDR3aa: CASSRHGLGGDSNTGELFF
j_gene: TRBJ1-1; abundance: -; v_gene: TRBV7-6; d_gene: TRBD1; CDR3nt: TGTGCCAGCAGCGCCCAGACAGGGACGAACACTGAAGCTTTCTTT; CDR3aa: CASSAQTGTNTEAFF
j_gene: TRBJ2-1; abundance: few; v_gene: TRBV7-2; d_gene: -; CDR3nt: TGTGCCAGCAGCCTCAGGACGTCCAAGTTGGAGCAGTTCTTC; CDR3aa: CASSLRTSKLEQFF
j_gene: TRBJ1-5; abundance: few; v_gene: TRBV23-1; d_gene: TRBD1; CDR3nt: TGCGCCAGCAGTCAATCCGGGGGACAGGGTAATCAGCCCCAGCATTTT; CDR3aa: CASSQSGGQGNQPQHF
j_gene: TRBJ2-1; abundance: many; v_gene: TRBV4-2; d_gene: TRBD2; CDR3nt: TGTGCCAGCAGCCAAGAAGAGCATAGCGGGGCCTACAATGAGCAGTTCTTC; CDR3aa: CASSQEEHSGAYNEQFF
j_gene: TRBJ2-6; abundance: -; v_gene: TRBV9; d_gene: -; CDR3nt: TGTGCCAGCAGCGTTTCCGTGGGGTTCCTCTCTGGGGCCAACGTCCTGACTTTC; CDR3aa: CASSVSVGFLSGANVLTF
j_gene: TRBJ2-2; abundance: few; v_gene: TRBV7-9; d_gene: TRBD1; CDR3nt: TGTGCCAGCAGCTTTCGGTGGGACAGGCTCACCGGGGAGCTGTTTTTT; CDR3aa: CASSFRWDRLTGELFF
j_gene: TRBJ1-5; abundance: few; v_gene: TRBV5-6; d_gene: TRBD1; CDR3nt: TGTGCCAGCAGTGGGGGACAGCAGCCCCAGCATTTT; CDR3aa: CASSGGQQPQHF
j_gene: TRBJ2-7; abundance: few; v_gene: TRBV7-2; d_gene: -; CDR3nt: TGTGCCAGCAGCGCCCGGGGGCGGTCCTACGAGCAGTACTTC; CDR3aa: CASSARGRSYEQYF
j_gene: TRBJ2-6; abundance: -; v_gene: TRBV2; d_gene: -; CDR3nt: TGTGCCAGCAGTGAAGTGGGGTCGGGGGCCAACGTCCTGACTTTC; CDR3aa: CASSEVGSGANVLTF
j_gene: TRBJ1-2; abundance: few; v_gene: TRBV5-6; d_gene: -; CDR3nt: TGTGCCAGCAGCGTCTTCAACGGGGGCCTTGGCTACACCTTC; CDR3aa: CASSVFNGGLGYTF
j_gene: TRBJ1-1; abundance: few; v_gene: TRBV27; d_gene: -; CDR3nt: TGTGCCGTATGCGGACCGAACACTGAAGCTTTCTTT; CDR3aa: CAVCGPNTEAFF
j_gene: TRBJ1-2; abundance: few; v_gene: TRBV18; d_gene: TRBD1; CDR3nt: TGTGCCAGCTCACCGAGGGACAGCTATGGCTACACCTTC; CDR3aa: CASSPRDSYGYTF
j_gene: TRBJ1-1; abundance: -; v_gene: TRBV19; d_gene: -; CDR3nt: TGTGCCAGTAGTCGTGGTACCAGGGCCATGAACACTGAAGCTTTCTTT; CDR3aa: CASSRGTRAMNTEAFF
j_gene: TRBJ2-1; abundance: few; v_gene: TRBV16; d_gene: -; CDR3nt: TGTGCCAGCAGCCAACAGGTTGGGTACAATGAGCAGTTCTTC; CDR3aa: CASSQQVGYNEQFF
j_gene: TRBJ2-5; abundance: few; v_gene: TRBV19; d_gene: TRBD2; CDR3nt: TGTGCCAGTAGTATCGGGACCCGCGGGGGTCAAGAGACCCAGTACTTC; CDR3aa: CASSIGTRGGQETQYF
j_gene: TRBJ2-3; abundance: few; v_gene: TRBV4-3; d_gene: TRBD2; CDR3nt: TGCGCCAGCAGCCAGAACGGGGGGACAGATACGCAGTATTTT; CDR3aa: CASSQNGGTDTQYF